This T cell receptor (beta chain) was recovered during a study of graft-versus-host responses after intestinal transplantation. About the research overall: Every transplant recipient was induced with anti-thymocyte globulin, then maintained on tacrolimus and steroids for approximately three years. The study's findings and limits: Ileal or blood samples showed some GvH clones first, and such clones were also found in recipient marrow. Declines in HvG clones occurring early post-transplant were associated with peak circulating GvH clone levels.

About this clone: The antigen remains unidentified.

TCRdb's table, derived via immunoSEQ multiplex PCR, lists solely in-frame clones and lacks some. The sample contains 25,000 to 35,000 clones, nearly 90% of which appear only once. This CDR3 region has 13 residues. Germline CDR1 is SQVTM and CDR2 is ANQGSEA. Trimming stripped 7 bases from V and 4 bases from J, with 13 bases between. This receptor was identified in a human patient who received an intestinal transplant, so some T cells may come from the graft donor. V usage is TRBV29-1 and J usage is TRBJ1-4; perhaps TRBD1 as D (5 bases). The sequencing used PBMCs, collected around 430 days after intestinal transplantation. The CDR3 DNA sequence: TGCAGCGCCAGCCGGGGCCTTAATGAAAAACTGTTTTTT. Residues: CSASRGLNEKLFF.